One and the same sample provided the 21 T cell receptor beta chains below, sequenced in a study of blood T cell repertoires in COVID-19 (TCRdb year 2020). Preparation of the library involved the immunoSEQ multiplex PCR assay. TCRdb obtained this table from immuneACCESS and retained in-frame rearrangements with V and J assigned. These tables miss some clones; where compared with another copy, unresolved V genes account for less than half of the shortfall, and the remainder is unexplained. This sample has almost 500,000 clones in its table, and 88% of those were observed once. The top ten clones comprise more than 7.5% of the sample. The source material was PBMCs or T cells enriched from blood (not recorded which). The receptors originated from a woman in her sixties or seventies who had recovered from COVID-19.

The rearrangement joins TRBV7-9 to TRBJ1-2; D is perhaps TRBD1 (5 bases). This CDR3 region has 14 residues. Per the germline V gene, CDR1 is SEHNR and CDR2 is FQNEAQ (reference sequence). Trimming removed 5 bases at V and 8 bases at J, with 18 bases between. The CDR3 loop is CASSPSGGSMGYTF. The CDR3 bases are TGTGCCAGCAGCCCGAGTGGGGGGTCTATGGGCTACACCTTC.

This chain links TRBV12-3 or TRBV12-4 with TRBJ1-3; D might be TRBD1 (5 bases). CDR3 size: 13 residues. The germline V and J ends were trimmed by 4 bases and 8 bases, with 12 bases remaining between them. The CDR3 DNA follows: TGTGCCAGCAGTTCCTGGGGGGGTGACACCATATATTTT. It encodes CASSSWGGDTIYF.

V usage is TRBV3-1 (or the pseudogene TRBV3-2) and J usage is TRBJ1-2; D remains ambiguous. V was pared by 4 bases and J by 4 bases, with 10 bases between. Germline lookup yields CDR1 LGHDT and CDR2 YNNKEL (reference sequence). The CDR3 has 13 amino acids. The CDR3 coding sequence is TGTGCCAGCAGCCTCGAGGCAGCCTATGGCTACACCTTC. It codes for CASSLEAAYGYTF.

The chain is built from TRBV5-4 and TRBJ2-3; TRBD2 is a possible D gene (6 bases). The CDR3 has 15 residues. V was clipped by 3 bases and J by 3 bases, with 14 bases between them. CDR1 is SGHNT and CDR2 is YYREEE in the germline V gene (reference sequence). The CDR3, as DNA: TGTGCCAGCAGCTCCCGGGAGCAGGGAACAGATACGCAGTATTTT. This gives the protein CASSSREQGTDTQYF.

The CDR3 DNA follows: TGTGCCAGCAGCCGGACACCAACCGGGGATACGCAGTATTTT. This sequence encodes CASSRTPTGDTQYF. The chain is built from TRBV4-2 and TRBJ2-3; perhaps TRBD1 as D (5 bases). This CDR3 comprises 14 residues. Trimming cost V 4 bases and J 6 bases, with 14 bases left between them. From germline, CDR1 is LGHNA and CDR2 YNFKEQ.

The chain carries TRBV30 and TRBJ1-5, with D perhaps matching TRBD1 (6 bases). Between the trimmed V and J ends, which lost 2 bases and 3 bases, there was a span of 14 bases. Germline values: CDR1 GTSNPN, CDR2 SVGIG (reference sequence). This CDR3 is 15 amino acids long. CDR3 residues: CAWSPLGGHNQPQHF. CDR3 bases: TGTGCCTGGAGTCCTCTTGGGGGCCACAATCAGCCCCAGCATTTT.

This rearrangement joins TRBV10-1 to TRBJ2-3, with 8 bases lining up with TRBD1. V lost 1 base, J lost 5 bases, and 8 bases stayed unmatched. The CDR3 loop spans 16 amino acids. CDR1 WNHNN and CDR2 SYGVQD come from the germline V gene (reference sequence). CDR3 DNA: TGCGCCAGCAGTGAGTATCGGACAGGGTTGGAAGATACGCAGTATTTT. Residues: CASSEYRTGLEDTQYF.

The chain combines TRBV4-1 with TRBJ2-2; possibly TRBD1 for D (6 bases). CDR3 size: 16 residues. V was clipped by 4 bases and J by 6 bases, with 18 bases between them. The germline V gene has CDR1 MGHRA and CDR2 YSYEKL. The CDR3 nucleotides are TGCGCCAGCAGCCCACAGACAGGCCTCCGTGCCGGGGAGCTGTTTTTT. Translation: CASSPQTGLRAGELFF.

The V call is TRBV12-5, the J call TRBJ1-5; D not certain. Trimming removed 7 bases from V and 5 bases from J, with 9 bases in between. The CDR3 runs to 12 residues. Germline lookup yields CDR1 LGHNT and CDR2 FRNRAP. The CDR3 is CASAQEDQPQHF. CDR3 bases: TGTGCTAGTGCTCAGGAGGATCAGCCCCAGCATTTT.

This clone has a single count. This chain connects TRBV29-1 to TRBJ1-3, with 10 bases lining up with TRBD1. CDR3 length: 14 amino acids. CDR1 and CDR2 from the germline V gene are SQVTM and ANQGSEA. J was trimmed by 4 bases and V by 7 bases; bases with no gene match: 7. The CDR3 nucleotides read TGCAGCGCCCTGGGACAGGGGTACGGAAACACCATATATTTT. Translating it yields CSALGQGYGNTIYF.

This clone was observed a single time. The CDR3 DNA sequence: TGCGCCAGCAGCTTGGGGACAGGGATTTCCTACAATGAGCAGTTCTTC. This encodes CASSLGTGISYNEQFF. The rearrangement joins TRBV5-1 to TRBJ2-1; TRBD1 matches at 8 bases. Trimming cost V 0 bases and J 1 base; bases outside gene matches: 3. The germline V gene has CDR1 SGHRS and CDR2 YFSETQ. The CDR3 runs to 16 residues.

This clone was counted between two and nine times. As DNA, the CDR3 is TGCAGCGGCCGGGACATGGAAGGCTACACCTTC. Translated: CSGRDMEGYTF. J is TRBJ1-2 and V is TRBV29-1, with D perhaps matching TRBD1 (6 bases). Trimming left V 7 bases short and J 8 bases short, with 14 bases between. The CDR3 length is 11 residues. Germline V gene sequence: CDR1 SQVTM, CDR2 ANQGSEA.

The rearrangement links TRBV19 to TRBJ2-7; the match to TRBD1 covers 9 bases. The CDR3 extends over 15 amino acids. After removal of 9 bases from V and 2 bases from J, the junction contained 11 bases not matched to a gene. Germline CDR1 and CDR2: LNHDA and SQIVND (reference sequence). The CDR3: CASARQGGSTYEQYF. The CDR3 DNA reads TGTGCCAGCGCCCGACAGGGGGGTTCTACCTACGAGCAGTACTTC. Full variable domain (outside the CDR3, taken from reference TRBV19 and TRBJ2-7): DGGITQSPKYLFRKEGQNVTLSCEQNLNHDAMYWYRQDPGQGLRLIYYSQIVNDFQKGDIAEGYSVSREKKESFPLTVTSAQKNPTAFYLCASARQGGSTYEQYFGPGTRLTVT.

This clone was seen a few times. The chain carries TRBV10-1 and TRBJ2-2; possibly TRBD1 for D (5 bases). This CDR3 has 15 residues. Germline V CDR1 and CDR2: WNHNN, SYGVQD (reference sequence). Trimming took off 2 bases at V and 6 bases at J, with 13 bases between the two ends. In DNA form, the CDR3 reads TGCGCCAGCAGTGAGGACTTGGCAGGGCCCGGGGAGCTGTTTTTT. The encoded protein is CASSEDLAGPGELFF.

The rearrangement uses TRBV2 and TRBJ2-2; 8 bases match TRBD2. Germline V CDR1 and CDR2: SNHLY, FYNNEI. The trim removed 7 bases at V and 0 bases at J, leaving 4 bases unmatched. CDR3 length: 15 residues. In DNA form, the CDR3 reads TGTGCCAGCAAAGCGGGGGAGTCGAACACCGGGGAGCTGTTTTTT. Its translation: CASKAGESNTGELFF.

Concerning this clone: Other DNA sequences in the sample encode the same CDR3. The chain uses TRBV6-5 and TRBJ1-2, with D tentatively TRBD1 (5 bases). V was pared by 0 bases and J by 0 bases, with 11 bases between. This CDR3 is built from 16 residues. From germline, CDR1 is MNHEY and CDR2 SVGAGI. CDR3 sequence: CASSYSGGGTNYGYTF. The CDR3 DNA reads TGTGCCAGCAGTTACTCCGGCGGGGGAACTAACTATGGCTACACCTTC.

This sequence joins TRBV11-2 and TRBJ2-3, with D uncertain. CDR1 is SGHAT and CDR2 is FQNNGV in the germline V gene. The V end was cut by 5 bases, the J end by 2 bases, with 5 bases between. The CDR3 runs to 12 residues. The CDR3 sequence: CASSPTTDTQYF. The DNA of the CDR3 is TGTGCCAGCAGCCCTACCACAGATACGCAGTATTTT.

This chain links TRBV27 with TRBJ1-2, with 9 nucleotides matching TRBD1. V shed 4 bases, J shed 8 bases, and the junction held 5 bases outside the gene matches. The CDR3 spans 13 residues. CDR1 MNHEY and CDR2 SMNVEV come from the germline V gene (reference sequence). CDR3 coding DNA: TGTGCCAGCAGTTCGGACAGGGGTCAAGGCTACACCTTC. Residues: CASSSDRGQGYTF.

The rearrangement links TRBV6-1 to TRBJ2-7, with D maybe TRBD2 (5 bases). With 1 base removed from V and 3 bases from J, the gap between germline ends came to 7 bases. There are 13 residues in the CDR3. Germline V gene sequence: CDR1 MNHNS, CDR2 SASEGT. In DNA, the CDR3 is TGTGCCAGCAGTGAAGGTCGGGACTACGAGCAGTACGTC. Protein: CASSEGRDYEQYV.

V and J are TRBV21-1 and TRBJ2-1; the table calls TRBD2, which could not be checked here. TRBV21-1 is a pseudogene. This CDR3 has 20 amino acids. DNA of the CDR3: TGTGCCAGCAGCAAAGCGGCACTAGCGGGGCGCACCCCCTCCCACAATGAGCAGTTCTTC. Protein: CASSKAALAGRTPSHNEQFF.

Regarding this clone: A much larger clone sits a single nucleotide away, making a read error possible. Distinct nucleotide sequences in the sample also encode this CDR3. The V and J genes are TRBV5-1 and TRBJ1-1; TRBD1 agrees at 8 bases. Looked up from germline, CDR1 is SGHRS and CDR2 is YFSETQ. The trim removed 4 bases at V and 1 base at J, leaving 0 bases unmatched. The CDR3 spans 13 residues. The CDR3 sequence is CASSGQGNTEAFF. The CDR3 DNA sequence: TGCGCCAGCAGCGGACAGGGGAACACTGAAGCTTTCTTT. The variable domain in full, completed from reference TRBV5-1 and TRBJ1-1, reads KAGVTQTPRYLIKTRGQQVTLSCSPISGHRSVSWYQQTPGQGLQFLFEYFSETQRNKGNFPGRFSGRQFSNSRSEMNVSTLELGDSALYLCASSGQGNTEAFFGQGTRLTVV.